This is a list of T cell receptor beta chains from one sample in a study of identical twins. TCRdb called the 5' RACE reads again in MiXCR, with one record for every CDR3 protein. This sample has 1.5 million to 2 million distinct CDR3 sequences, with about 30% found just once. Sample: cord blood. The receptors derive from a newborn girl in good health. Each CDR3 is given with its conserved first and last residue.

J gene,V gene,CDR3 protein
TRBJ2-1,TRBV2,CASSEGGGPALVFMQFF
TRBJ2-3,TRBV3-1,CANSSTRTDTQYF
TRBJ2-7,TRBV20-1,CSALKGISYEQYF
TRBJ2-3,TRBV11-2,CASSLVAGTQYF
TRBJ2-1,TRBV7-9,CASSMANEQFF
TRBJ1-1,TRBV7-2,CASSWITGTEAFF
TRBJ1-2,TRBV4-2,CASSQDEVYGYTF
TRBJ1-3,TRBV2,CASRGDLLSGNTIYF
TRBJ2-7,TRBV12-3/TRBV12-4,CASSRADGPYEQYF
TRBJ1-4,TRBV7-9,CASSLARGPNEKLFF
TRBJ1-2,TRBV5-1,CASSLVTSYGYTF
TRBJ2-7,TRBV6-1,CASSEASDPSYEQYF
TRBJ1-2,TRBV29-1,CSVEDGVGYTF
TRBJ2-7,TRBV7-8,CASSSDDTYEQYF
TRBJ2-2,TRBV11-2,CASSRTTPGLNTGELFF
TRBJ2-5,TRBV28,CASSLLAAIQETQYF
TRBJ1-1,TRBV7-9,CASSLSFGWGREAFF
TRBJ2-1,TRBV19,CASSIFSSGSYNEQFF
TRBJ2-3,TRBV4-2,CASSQDRQLADTQYF
TRBJ2-1,TRBV3-1,CASSQDNLAGTSEVDEQFF
TRBJ2-3,TRBV10-2,CASSGTTSSDTQYF
TRBJ2-7,TRBV6-2/TRBV6-3,CASSYSTSGGSSPYYEQYF
TRBJ1-2,TRBV27,CASSLSRENYGYTF
TRBJ2-5,TRBV28,CASSLNRQYF
TRBJ1-1,TRBV28,CASTLRGMNTEAFF
TRBJ1-1,TRBV28,CASSPPPGTGTAMNTEAFF
TRBJ2-7,TRBV4-2,CASSQETGDKSYEQYF
TRBJ1-5,TRBV19,CASSIGQGYQPQHF
TRBJ2-2,TRBV4-2,CASSQERGAYTGELFF
TRBJ2-5,TRBV21-1,CASMRGTSSWMGETQYF
TRBJ2-1,TRBV27,CASRARGGYNEQFF
TRBJ2-3,TRBV20-1,CSASPSASTDTQYF
TRBJ2-7,TRBV9,CASSVDGSSYEQYF
TRBJ2-3,TRBV7-2,CASSLRGPTPGASTDTQYF
TRBJ1-5,TRBV2,CASSDGGGPNQPQHF
TRBJ2-1,TRBV6-6,CASRQGTHNDQFF
TRBJ2-3,TRBV7-9,CASSPMVGQGSLWDTQYF
TRBJ2-7,TRBV10-3,CAIGGGLAGNYEQYF
TRBJ1-2,TRBV12-3/TRBV12-4,CASSLSRIYGYTF
TRBJ2-1,TRBV4-2,CASSPLAGEPGGSYNEQFF